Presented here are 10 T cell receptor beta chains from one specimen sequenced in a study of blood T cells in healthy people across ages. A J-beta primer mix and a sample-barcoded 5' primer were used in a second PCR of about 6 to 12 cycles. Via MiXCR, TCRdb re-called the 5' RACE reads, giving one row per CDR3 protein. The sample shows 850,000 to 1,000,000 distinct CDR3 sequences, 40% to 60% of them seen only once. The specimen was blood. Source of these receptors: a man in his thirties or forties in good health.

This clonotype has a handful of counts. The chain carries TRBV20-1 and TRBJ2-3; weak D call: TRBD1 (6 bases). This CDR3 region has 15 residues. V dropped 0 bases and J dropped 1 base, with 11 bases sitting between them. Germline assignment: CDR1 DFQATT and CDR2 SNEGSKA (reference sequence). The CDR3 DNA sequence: TGCAGTGCTAGAGACCCGGGACACGGCACAGATACGCAGTATTTT. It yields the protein CSARDPGHGTDTQYF.

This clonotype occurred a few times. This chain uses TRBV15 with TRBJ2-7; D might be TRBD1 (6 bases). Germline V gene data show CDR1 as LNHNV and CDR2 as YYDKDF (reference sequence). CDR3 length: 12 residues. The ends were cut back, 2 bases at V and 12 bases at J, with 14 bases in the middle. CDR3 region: CATSRNRDIPYF. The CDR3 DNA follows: TGTGCCACCAGCAGAAACCGGGACATTCCGTACTTC.

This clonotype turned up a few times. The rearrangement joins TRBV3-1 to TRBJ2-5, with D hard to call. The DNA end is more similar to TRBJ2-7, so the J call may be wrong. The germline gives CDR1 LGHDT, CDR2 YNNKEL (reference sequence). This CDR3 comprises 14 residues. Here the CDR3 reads CASSLGVGRYEQYF. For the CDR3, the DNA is TGTGCCAGCAGCCTCGGAGTAGGGCGGTACGAGCAGTACTTC.

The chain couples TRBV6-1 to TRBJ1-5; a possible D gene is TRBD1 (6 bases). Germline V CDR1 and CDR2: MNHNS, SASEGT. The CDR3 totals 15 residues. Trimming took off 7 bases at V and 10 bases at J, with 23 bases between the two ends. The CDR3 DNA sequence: TGTGCCAGCACCGCAGGGGAGACAGCACCTCAACCCCAGCATTTT. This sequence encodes CASTAGETAPQPQHF.

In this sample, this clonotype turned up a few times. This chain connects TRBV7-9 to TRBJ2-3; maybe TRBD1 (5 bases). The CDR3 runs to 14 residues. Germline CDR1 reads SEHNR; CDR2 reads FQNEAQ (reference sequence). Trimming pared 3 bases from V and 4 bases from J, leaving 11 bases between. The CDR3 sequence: CASSFRAVADTQYF. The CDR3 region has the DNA TGTGCCAGCAGCTTCAGGGCTGTGGCAGATACGCAGTATTTT.

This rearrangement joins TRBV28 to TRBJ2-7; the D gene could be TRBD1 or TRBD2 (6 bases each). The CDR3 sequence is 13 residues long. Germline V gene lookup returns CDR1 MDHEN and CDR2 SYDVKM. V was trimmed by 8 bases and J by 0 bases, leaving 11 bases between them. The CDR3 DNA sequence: TGTGCCAGCGGTGGGGGGCTCTCCTACGAGCAGTACTTC. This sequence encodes CASGGGLSYEQYF.

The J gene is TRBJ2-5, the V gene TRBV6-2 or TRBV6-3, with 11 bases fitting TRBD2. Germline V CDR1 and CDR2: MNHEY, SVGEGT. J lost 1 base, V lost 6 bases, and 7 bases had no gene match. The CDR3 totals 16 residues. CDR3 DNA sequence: TGTGCCAGCAGAGTTACTAGCGGGGGCGTCCAAGAGACCCAGTACTTC. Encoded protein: CASRVTSGGVQETQYF.

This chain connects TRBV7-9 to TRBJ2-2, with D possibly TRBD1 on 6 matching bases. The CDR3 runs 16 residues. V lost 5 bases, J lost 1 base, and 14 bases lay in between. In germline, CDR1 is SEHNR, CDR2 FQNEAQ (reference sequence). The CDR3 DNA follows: TGTGCCAGCAGCGTCAGAACAGGGAAGAACACCGGGGAGCTGTTTTTT. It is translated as CASSVRTGKNTGELFF.

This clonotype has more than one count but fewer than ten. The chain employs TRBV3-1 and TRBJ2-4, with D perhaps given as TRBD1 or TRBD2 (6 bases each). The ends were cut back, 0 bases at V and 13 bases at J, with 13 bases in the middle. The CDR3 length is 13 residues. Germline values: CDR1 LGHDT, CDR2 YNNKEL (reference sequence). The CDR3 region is CASSQDGRGEQYF. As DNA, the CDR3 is TGTGCCAGCAGCCAAGACGGTAGGGGGGAGCAGTACTTC.

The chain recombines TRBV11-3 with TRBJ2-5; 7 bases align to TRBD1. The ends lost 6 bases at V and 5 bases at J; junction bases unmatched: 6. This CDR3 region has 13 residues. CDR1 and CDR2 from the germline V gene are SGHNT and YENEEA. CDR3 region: CASSRQGRETQYF. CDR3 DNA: TGTGCCAGCAGTCGACAGGGCCGGGAGACCCAGTACTTC.